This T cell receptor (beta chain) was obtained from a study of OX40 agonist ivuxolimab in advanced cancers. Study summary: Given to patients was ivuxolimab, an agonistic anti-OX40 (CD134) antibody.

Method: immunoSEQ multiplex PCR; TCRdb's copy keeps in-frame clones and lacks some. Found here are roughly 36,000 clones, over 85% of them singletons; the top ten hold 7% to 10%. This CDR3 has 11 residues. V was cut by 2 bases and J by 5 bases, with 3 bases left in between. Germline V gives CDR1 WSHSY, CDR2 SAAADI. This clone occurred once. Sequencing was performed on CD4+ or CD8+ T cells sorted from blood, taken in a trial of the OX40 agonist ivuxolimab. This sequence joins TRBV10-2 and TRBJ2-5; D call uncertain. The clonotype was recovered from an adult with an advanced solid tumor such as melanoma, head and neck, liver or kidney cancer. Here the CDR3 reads CASSEDETQYF. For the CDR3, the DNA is TGCGCCAGCAGTGAGGATGAGACCCAGTACTTC.